This T cell receptor beta chain was identified during a study of blood T cell repertoires in COVID-19 (dated by TCRdb to the early 2020s). Concerning the study at large: The collaborator samples originated in the United States, Italy and Spain and spanned the acute and convalescent phases of COVID-19. The samples were drawn from the first 160 participants of the ongoing ImmuneRACE study and from roughly 1,300 subjects provided by 6 global collaborators. The prospective study material was composed of cDNA or gDNA derived from T cells, B-cell-depleted T cells, or PBMCs. A freely available public database, intended as a resource for researchers studying the immune response to SARS-CoV-2, is where the repertoires were released. The dataset comprised deeply sampled blood TCRbeta repertoires from subjects exposed to, actively infected with, or recovered from COVID-19. Where HLA class I and class II types were available, the types were taken from metadata supplied by the sample provider, not from assay-based typing. The sample metadata nearly always contained a de-identified subject ID, COVID-19 status, age in years and sex.

In the prospective study, participants were about 18 to 95 years old, resided in approximately 25 geographic areas of the United States, and were enrolled through a virtual design. To assign participants to cohorts, the prospective study relied on clinical history that participants themselves reported in a screening survey and a study questionnaire. Recovered participants in ImmuneRACE Cohort 3 were defined by two consecutive negative NP/OP PCR tests, clearance by a healthcare professional, or resolution of symptoms. In the prospective study, mobile phlebotomists collected whole blood, serum and a nasopharyngeal or oropharyngeal swab from each participant. Prospective study participants could optionally give additional blood draws and questionnaires over an approximately two-month period. Prospective study blood samples were shipped either frozen or at room temperature before DNA extraction. V and J lose 7 bases and 0 bases, and a span of 16 bases separates them. CDR1 is given as SGHNT and CDR2 as YYREEE, both from the germline V gene (reference sequence). The CDR3 measures 15 amino acids from cysteine to phenylalanine. The kept DNA is CDR3 alone, 45 bases in frame from the first base.

This clone occurred once. The clone's antigen remains unknown. No much larger clonotype is one base removed from it; base qualities were not supplied. The paper's findings and limits, for the study overall: How much clinical and demographic metadata was included differed by source and by participant, and the metadata was provided uncurated.

TCRbeta CDR3 regions were amplified from genomic DNA by means of the immunoSEQ Assay, a bias-controlled multiplex PCR. The study's own analysis went as follows. Within the assay, amplification of reference gene primers was used to estimate how many nucleated cells each sample contained. To quantify the absolute abundance of each unique TCRbeta CDR3 rearrangement, sequence reads were collapsed and filtered. Productive Simpson clonality was computed per sample as the square root of Simpson's diversity index over productive rearrangements. TCRdb retrieved this table from immuneACCESS and kept in-frame rearrangements only. Not all clones are present; in checked studies, unresolved V genes account for under half, and no reason is known for the remainder. V and J calls and clone size are those listed in that table; D and trimming were worked out from the DNA. The sample data list a few hundred thousand clones, and 86% of these were observed just once. In total, the top ten clones hold 8.5% to 12% of the sample.

The sequenced material came from PBMCs or T cells enriched from blood (not recorded which). In this chain, TRBV5-4 is recombined with TRBJ1-1, and possibly TRBD1, on 6 matching bases. This receptor was obtained from a woman younger than 35 who had recovered from COVID-19. The DNA is TGTGCCAGCTACAAGGGGGGGCCGGTGAACACTGAAGCTTTCTTT. Its amino acids are CASYKGGPVNTEAFF. With the portions outside the CDR3 filled from the reference TRBV5-4 and TRBJ1-1 genes, the complete variable region becomes ETGVTQSPTHLIKTRGQQVTLRCSSQSGHNTVSWYQQALGQGPQFIFQYYREEENGRGNFPPRFSGLQFPNYSSELNVNALELDDSALYLCASYKGGPVNTEAFFGQGTRLTVV.